This T cell receptor (beta chain) was captured by sequencing in a study of blood T cell repertoires in COVID-19. Across the whole study: Acute-phase and convalescent COVID-19 samples originated in the United States, Italy and Spain. Sources were T cells, B-cell-depleted T cells, or PBMCs; the material itself was cDNA or gDNA.

In the source study's methods: Cell counts per sample came from amplifying reference gene primers. Produced via immunoSEQ multiplex PCR; TCRdb's table is partial and in-frame only. V, J and clone size reflect that table, while D and trimming were determined from the DNA. The sample includes roughly 150,000 clones, roughly 80% seen only once; the top ten take roughly 3.1%. This clone was counted once. Trimming removed 0 bases from V and 0 bases from J; junction bases left unmatched: 10. The CDR3 has 18 amino acids. Germline values: CDR1 LGHNA, CDR2 YSLEER. The chain is built from TRBV4-3 and TRBJ2-7; 8 nucleotides align to TRBD2. Sequenced material: peripheral blood. The sequence was obtained from a man in his 70s with acute or convalescent COVID-19. The CDR3 sequence: CASSQDVGLLAVSYEQYF. CDR3 in DNA: TGCGCCAGCAGCCAAGACGTCGGGCTACTAGCGGTCTCCTACGAGCAGTACTTC.